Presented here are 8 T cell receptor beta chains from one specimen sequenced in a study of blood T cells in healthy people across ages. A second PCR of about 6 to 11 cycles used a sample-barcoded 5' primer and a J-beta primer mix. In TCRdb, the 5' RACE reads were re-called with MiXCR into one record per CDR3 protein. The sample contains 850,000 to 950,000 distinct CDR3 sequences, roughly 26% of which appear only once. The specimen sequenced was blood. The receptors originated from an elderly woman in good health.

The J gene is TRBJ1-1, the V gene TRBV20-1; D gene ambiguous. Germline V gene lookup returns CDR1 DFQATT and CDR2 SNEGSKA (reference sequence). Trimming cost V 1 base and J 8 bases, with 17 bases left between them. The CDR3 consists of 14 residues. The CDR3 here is CSARVPAGTEEAFF. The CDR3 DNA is TGCAGTGCTAGAGTCCCTGCGGGAACAGAAGAAGCTTTCTTT.

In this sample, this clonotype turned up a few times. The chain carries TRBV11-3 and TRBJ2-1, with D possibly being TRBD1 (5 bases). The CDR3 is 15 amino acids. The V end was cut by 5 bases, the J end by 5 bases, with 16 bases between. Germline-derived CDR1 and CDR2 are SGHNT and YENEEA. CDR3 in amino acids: CASSPGSAYHNEQFF. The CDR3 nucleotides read TGTGCCAGCAGCCCAGGGTCGGCTTACCACAATGAGCAGTTCTTC.

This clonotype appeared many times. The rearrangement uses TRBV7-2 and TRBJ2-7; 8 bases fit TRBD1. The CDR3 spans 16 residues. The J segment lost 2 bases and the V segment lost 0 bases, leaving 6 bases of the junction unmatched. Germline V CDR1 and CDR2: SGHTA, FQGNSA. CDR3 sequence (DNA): TGTGCCAGCAGCTTAGCGGGGCAGGGGGCCCCCTACGAGCAGTACTTC. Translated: CASSLAGQGAPYEQYF.

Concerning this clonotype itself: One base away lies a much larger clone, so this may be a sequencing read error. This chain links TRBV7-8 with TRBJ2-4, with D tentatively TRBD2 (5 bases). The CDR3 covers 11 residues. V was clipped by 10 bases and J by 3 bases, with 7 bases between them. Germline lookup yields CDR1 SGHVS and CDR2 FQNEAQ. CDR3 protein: CATGNKNIQYF. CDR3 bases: TGTGCCACCGGGAACAAAAACATTCAGTACTTC.

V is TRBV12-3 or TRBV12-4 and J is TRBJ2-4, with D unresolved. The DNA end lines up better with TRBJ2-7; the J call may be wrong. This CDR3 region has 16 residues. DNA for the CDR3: TGTGCCAGCAGTCCTGGGCATTCTTCCTTTACCTACGAGCAGTACTTC. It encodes CASSPGHSSFTYEQYF.

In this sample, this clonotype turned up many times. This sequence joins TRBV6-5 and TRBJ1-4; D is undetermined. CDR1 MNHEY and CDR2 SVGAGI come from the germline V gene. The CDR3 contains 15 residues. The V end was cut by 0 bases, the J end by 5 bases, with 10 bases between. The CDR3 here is CASSYSGRRNEKLFF. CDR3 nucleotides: TGTGCCAGCAGTTACTCAGGACGGAGAAATGAAAAACTGTTTTTT.

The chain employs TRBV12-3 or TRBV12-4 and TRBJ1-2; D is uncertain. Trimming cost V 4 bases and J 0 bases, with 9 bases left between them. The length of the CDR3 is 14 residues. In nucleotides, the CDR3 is TGTGCCAGCAGTTCTCCGACCTCTAACTATGGCTACACCTTC. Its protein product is CASSSPTSNYGYTF.

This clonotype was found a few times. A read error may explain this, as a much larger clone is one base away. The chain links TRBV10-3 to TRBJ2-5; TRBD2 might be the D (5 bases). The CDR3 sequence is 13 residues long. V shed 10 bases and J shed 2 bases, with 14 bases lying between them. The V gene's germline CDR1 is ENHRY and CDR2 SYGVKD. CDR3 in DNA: TGTGCCACCAGAGATGGACTGCAAGAGACCCAGTACTTC. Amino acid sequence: CATRDGLQETQYF.